The rows below give T cell receptor beta chains drawn from one sample of a study of blood T cell repertoires in COVID-19. Libraries were prepared by immunoSEQ multiplex PCR; TCRdb keeps only in-frame clonotypes and omits some of them. The sample lists around 180,000 clones, almost 80% occurring once. The source material was peripheral blood. These receptor sequences come from a man aged 55-75 years with active or convalescent COVID-19. Each CDR3 is given with its conserved first and last residue. A D gene is named only where the DNA matches it firmly. Size values are once, few and many counts, or a class for expanded clones, and some rows have none.

v_gene,d_gene,j_gene,abundance,CDR3aa,CDR3nt
TRBV6-5,NA,TRBJ2-7,NA,CASSTSGVGYEQYF,TGTGCCAGCAGTACCTCCGGGGTCGGGTACGAGCAGTACTTC
TRBV5-1,TRBD2,TRBJ2-5,NA,CASSLAVGSGAETQYF,TGCGCCAGCAGCTTGGCCGTGGGTAGCGGGGCAGAGACCCAGTACTTC
TRBV19,TRBD2,TRBJ2-7,NA,CASSGRTSGAYEQYF,TGTGCCAGTAGTGGGAGGACTAGCGGAGCCTACGAGCAGTACTTC
TRBV6-2/TRBV6-3,TRBD1,TRBJ1-2,NA,CASSYSGRDRGHGYTF,TGTGCCAGCAGTTACTCGGGGCGGGACAGGGGCCATGGCTACACCTTC
TRBV10-1,NA,TRBJ2-3,NA,CASRGTLNPTDTQYF,TGCGCCAGCAGAGGGACACTAAACCCCACAGATACGCAGTATTTT
TRBV3-1/TRBV3-2,TRBD1,TRBJ2-2,NA,CASSQGTGRLFF,TGTGCCAGCAGCCAAGGGACAGGGCGGCTGTTTTTT
TRBV5-1,NA,TRBJ1-3,NA,CASSLEQAGNTIYF,TGCGCCAGCAGCTTGGAACAGGCTGGAAACACCATATATTTT
TRBV2,NA,TRBJ2-3,NA,CAGLTTDTQYF,TGTGCCGGGCTGACCACAGATACGCAGTATTTT
TRBV10-2,NA,TRBJ2-7,NA,CASSEGARDFYEQYF,TGCGCCAGCAGTGAGGGCGCCCGGGACTTCTACGAGCAGTACTTC
TRBV7-2,TRBD2,TRBJ2-5,NA,CASSLGLAGKTQYF,TGTGCCAGCAGCTTGGGACTAGCGGGGAAGACCCAGTACTTC
TRBV5-4,TRBD1,TRBJ2-3,few,CASSTDREDTQYF,TGTGCCAGCAGCACTGACAGGGAGGATACGCAGTATTTT
TRBV28,NA,TRBJ1-3,NA,CASSLGGTFSGNTIYF,TGTGCCAGCAGTTTAGGGGGCACGTTCTCTGGAAACACCATATATTTT
TRBV28,TRBD2,TRBJ2-2,NA,CASSPLPGGGTGELFF,TGTGCCAGCAGTCCCCTACCGGGAGGGGGTACCGGGGAGCTGTTTTTT
TRBV28,NA,TRBJ1-3,NA,CASRPGSALGNTIYF,TGTGCCAGCAGGCCGGGATCCGCCCTTGGAAACACCATATATTTT
TRBV9,TRBD1,TRBJ2-2,NA,CASSVAGGAGELFF,TGTGCCAGCAGCGTAGCAGGGGGAGCCGGGGAGCTGTTTTTT
TRBV3-1/TRBV3-2,NA,TRBJ2-4,NA,CASSHNTLNIQYF,TGTGCCAGCAGCCATAACACCCTCAACATTCAGTACTTC
TRBV28,TRBD1,TRBJ2-7,NA,CASMGQGYRYEQYF,TGTGCCAGTATGGGACAGGGATATCGCTACGAGCAGTACTTC
TRBV21-1,NA,TRBJ2-7,NA,CASSKGPVAGRSDEQYF,TGTGCCAGCAGCAAAGGGCCCGTGGCGGGCCGCTCGGACGAGCAGTACTTC
TRBV27,NA,TRBJ2-7,NA,CASSLSAPPGQRLSSYEQYF,TGTGCCAGCAGTTTGTCCGCTCCTCCAGGACAGAGACTCAGCTCCTACGAGCAGTACTTC
TRBV21-1,NA,TRBJ2-3,NA,CASSKHPAGKPDTQYF,TGTGCCAGCAGCAAACATCCAGCGGGAAAACCAGATACGCAGTATTTT
TRBV30,TRBD2,TRBJ2-1,NA,CAWRGVTSPYNEQFF,TGTGCCTGGAGGGGGGTGACTAGCCCCTACAATGAGCAGTTCTTC
TRBV10-2,TRBD2,TRBJ2-5,NA,CASSGLAGGAYQETQYF,TGCGCCAGCAGTGGGCTAGCGGGAGGCGCGTACCAAGAGACCCAGTACTTC
TRBV29-1,NA,TRBJ1-2,NA,CSVESLDYGYTF,TGCAGCGTTGAGAGTTTAGATTATGGCTACACCTTC
TRBV19,TRBD1,TRBJ2-3,NA,CASTPTGAPDTQYF,TGTGCCAGCACCCCGACAGGGGCCCCAGATACGCAGTATTTT
TRBV19,TRBD2,TRBJ2-3,NA,CASTEAGVGTDTQYF,TGTGCCAGTACCGAAGCGGGAGTCGGCACAGATACGCAGTATTTT
TRBV5-6,TRBD1,TRBJ1-6,NA,CASSPGTANSPLHF,TGTGCCAGCAGCCCCGGGACAGCAAATTCACCCCTCCACTTT
TRBV18,NA,TRBJ1-5,once,CASSPVGGGNQPQHF,TGTGCCAGCTCACCGGTAGGGGGTGGCAATCAGCCCCAGCATTTT
TRBV10-2,NA,TRBJ2-1,NA,CASSGGGPSPSYNEQFF,TGCGCCAGCAGTGGCGGCGGGCCGTCCCCCTCCTACAATGAGCAGTTCTTC
TRBV4-2,NA,TRBJ2-1,NA,CASSLQGGSYNEQFF,TGTGCCAGCAGCCTGCAGGGCGGCTCCTACAATGAGCAGTTCTTC
TRBV4-2,NA,TRBJ2-7,NA,CASSPGPGVTYEQYF,TGTGCCAGCAGTCCAGGCCCCGGGGTAACCTACGAGCAGTACTTC
TRBV28,NA,TRBJ2-5,NA,CASSGRGRETQYF,TGTGCCAGCAGTGGCAGGGGGAGGGAGACCCAGTACTTC
TRBV24-1,NA,TRBJ2-1,NA,CATSRGASYNEQFF,TGTGCCACTAGCAGGGGGGCGTCCTACAATGAGCAGTTCTTC
TRBV6-2/TRBV6-3,NA,TRBJ2-7,NA,CASSYASYEQYF,TGTGCCAGCAGTTACGCTAGCTACGAGCAGTACTTC
TRBV5-1,TRBD1,TRBJ1-3,NA,CASSRFDSGGSGNTIYF,TGCGCCAGCAGCAGATTCGATTCAGGGGGCTCTGGAAACACCATATATTTT
TRBV19,TRBD1,TRBJ2-1,once,CASSRTGLNEQFF,TGTGCCAGTAGTAGGACAGGGTTGAATGAGCAGTTCTTC
TRBV9,TRBD2,TRBJ2-1,few,CASSVATGLAGKNNEQFF,TGTGCCAGCAGCGTAGCTACGGGACTAGCGGGAAAAAACAATGAGCAGTTCTTC
TRBV11-2,NA,TRBJ2-1,few,CASSLDLSGAYNEQFF,TGTGCCAGCAGCTTAGATTTAAGCGGAGCTTACAATGAGCAGTTCTTC
TRBV5-1,NA,TRBJ2-5,NA,CASSLGGTGAGETQYF,TGCGCCAGCAGCCTGGGGGGGACAGGTGCAGGGGAGACCCAGTACTTC
TRBV20-1,NA,TRBJ2-1,once,CSAQYNEQFF,TGCAGTGCTCAATACAATGAGCAGTTCTTC
TRBV4-3,NA,TRBJ2-7,NA,CASSQLDSYEQYF,TGCGCCAGCAGCCAACTGGACAGCTACGAGCAGTACTTC